A single sample gave rise to the 21 T cell receptor beta chains below, sequenced in a study of cytomegalovirus exposure and HLA in healthy donors. The PCR had 60 Vbeta and 13 Jbeta primers. Clones were read by immunoSEQ multiplex PCR, and TCRdb kept only the in-frame ones, dropping some. The table records about 160,000 clones, about 80% of them present only once. The sequencing sample was made of PBMCs. These TCRs come from a man aged 30 to 39 in good health and CMV-seronegative.

The chain has TRBV28 and TRBJ2-7, with TRBD1 as a possible D gene (6 bases). Germline V lookup: CDR1 MDHEN, CDR2 SYDVKM. This CDR3 contains 14 residues. The V end was cut by 7 bases, the J end by 2 bases, with 15 bases between. The CDR3 loop reads CASTIGGGPYEQYF. In DNA, the CDR3 is TGTGCCAGCACGATTGGTGGGGGCCCCTACGAGCAGTACTTC.

This clone was seen a handful of times. Other DNA variants within this sample encode the same CDR3. The V gene is TRBV11-2, the J gene TRBJ1-1; TRBD1 is a possible D gene (5 bases). CDR1 is SGHAT and CDR2 is FQNNGV in the germline V gene. Trimming pared 5 bases from V and 1 base from J, leaving 11 bases between. This CDR3 contains 14 residues. The CDR3 DNA reads as TGTGCCAGCAGCCTGGGGCAGGGGAACACTGAAGCTTTCTTT. Translated: CASSLGQGNTEAFF.

For the CDR3, the DNA is TGTGCCAGCAGCCAAGTGTACAGGGGAGGCGAGCAGTACTTC. It encodes CASSQVYRGGEQYF. The V call is TRBV14, the J call TRBJ2-7, with D possibly TRBD1 on 7 matching bases. Germline CDR1 reads SGHDN; CDR2 reads FVKESK. The CDR3 loop spans 14 amino acids. Trimming left V 1 base short and J 6 bases short, with 13 bases between.

The chain couples TRBV5-8 to TRBJ2-2, with a weak D call TRBD2 (5 bases). The CDR3 runs 13 residues. Deletions cut 3 bases from V and 6 bases from J, with 9 bases between. Germline V lookup: CDR1 SGHTS, CDR2 YDEGEE. The CDR3 reads CASSSSLAGELFF. The CDR3 DNA reads as TGTGCCAGCAGCTCCTCACTAGCCGGGGAGCTGTTTTTT.

This clone was detected only a few times. The chain carries TRBV28 and TRBJ1-1; 7 bases line up with TRBD1. The germline CDR1 and CDR2 sequences are MDHEN and SYDVKM. CDR3 length equals 12 residues. The J segment lost 7 bases and the V segment lost 8 bases, leaving 7 bases of the junction unmatched. The CDR3 DNA is TGTGCCAGCTCAGGGGGGCGAGTTGAAGCTTTCTTT. Translated, it gives CASSGGRVEAFF.

The genes are TRBV28 and TRBJ2-1; 11 nucleotides match TRBD2. The CDR3 sequence is 15 residues long. V dropped 3 bases and J dropped 8; count of bases not matched to a gene: 6. Germline loops: CDR1 MDHEN, CDR2 SYDVKM. CDR3 region: CASSLLVAGGDEQFF. CDR3 coding DNA: TGTGCCAGCAGTTTGTTGGTAGCGGGAGGGGATGAGCAGTTCTTC.

This chain links TRBV19 with TRBJ2-4; possibly TRBD1 for D (6 bases). CDR1 is LNHDA, CDR2 SQIVND, per germline (reference sequence). This CDR3 has 15 amino acids. The V end lost 6 bases, the J end lost 6 bases, and 18 bases lay between the germline ends. The DNA for the CDR3 is TGTGCCAGTAGGGCAGACTTCGAAGGGGGAAACATTCAGTACTTC. This translates into CASRADFEGGNIQYF.

The chain links TRBV19 to TRBJ2-5; 7 bases align to TRBD2. After removal of 7 bases from V and 1 base from J, the junction contained 6 bases not matched to a gene. CDR1 and CDR2 from the germline V gene are LNHDA and SQIVND (reference sequence). There are 14 residues in the CDR3. For the CDR3, the DNA is TGTGCCAGTACCCCCGGGGGGACCCAAGAGACCCAGTACTTC. Amino acids: CASTPGGTQETQYF.

To note about this clone: In the same sample, other DNA sequences code for this CDR3. CDR3 nucleotides: TGCAGCGCCCTACGGGGGGGAAACACTGAAGCTTTCTTT. Translated, it gives CSALRGGNTEAFF. The chain is built from TRBV29-1 and TRBJ1-1; the D gene is possibly TRBD1 (5 bases). The V and J ends lost 7 bases and 2 bases respectively, with 14 bases between them. The CDR3 spans 13 residues. In germline, CDR1 is SQVTM, CDR2 ANQGSEA.

The chain uses TRBV6-6 and TRBJ1-6; 7 bases map to TRBD1. Germline assignment: CDR1 MNHNY and CDR2 SVGAGI (reference sequence). V was clipped by 2 bases and J by 10 bases; unmatched bases: 2. The CDR3 contains 13 residues. The CDR3 DNA follows: TGTGCCAGCAGTTACACAGGGGAGTCACCCCTCCACTTT. It codes for CASSYTGESPLHF.

The V and J genes are TRBV5-6 and TRBJ2-7; no firm D call. Trimming stripped 3 bases from V and 2 bases from J, with 15 bases between. This CDR3 contains 15 residues. Per the germline V gene, CDR1 is SGHDT and CDR2 is YYEEEE. In DNA, the CDR3 is TGTGCCAGCAGCTCCGCACCCGCCCCTACCTACGAGCAGTACTTC. It yields the protein CASSSAPAPTYEQYF. The whole variable domain, filled in from reference TRBV5-6 and TRBJ2-7, reads DAGVTQSPTHLIKTRGQQVTLRCSPKSGHDTVSWYQQALGQGPQFIFQYYEEEERQRGNFPDRFSGHQFPNYSSELNVNALLLGDSALYLCASSSAPAPTYEQYFGPGTRLTVT.

The gene calls are TRBV28 and TRBJ1-1; unclear D gene. Trimming took 5 bases from V and 10 from J, leaving 17 bases between them. Per germline, CDR1 MDHEN and CDR2 SYDVKM. The length of the CDR3 is 13 residues. This chain's CDR3 is CASSPPQNVIAFF. CDR3 DNA: TGTGCCAGCAGTCCCCCGCAGAACGTGATAGCTTTCTTT.

This clone was recorded a few times. This sequence joins TRBV9 and TRBJ1-2; TRBD1 might be the D (5 bases). Trimming shortened V by 4 bases and J by 4 bases, and 23 bases separated the two germline ends. The CDR3 is made up of 17 amino acids. The germline CDR1 and CDR2 sequences are SGDLS and YYNGEE. CDR3: CASSYNVGIRESYGYTF. DNA for the CDR3: TGTGCCAGCAGCTATAACGTGGGAATCAGGGAAAGCTATGGCTACACCTTC.

The chain uses TRBV9 and TRBJ1-6; a weak D match, TRBD1 (5 bases). This CDR3 has 14 amino acids. From germline, CDR1 is SGDLS and CDR2 YYNGEE. V was pared by 6 bases and J by 6 bases, with 13 bases between. The CDR3 DNA follows: TGTGCCAGCACCGAGGGACTCCTTAATTCACCCCTCCACTTT. Translation gives CASTEGLLNSPLHF.

The chain carries TRBV5-1 and TRBJ2-7, with 9 bases fitting TRBD1. The CDR3 spans 14 residues. Germline CDR1 is SGHRS and CDR2 is YFSETQ. The V gene end was trimmed by 6 bases and the J gene end by 0 bases; junction bases not matched to a gene: 4. The CDR3 sequence: CASKGQGSSYEQYF. The CDR3 DNA sequence: TGCGCCAGCAAAGGACAGGGGAGCTCCTACGAGCAGTACTTC.

This CDR3 reads CSVVSSYEQYF. The CDR3 DNA is TGCAGCGTTGTTAGTTCCTACGAGCAGTACTTC. The rearrangement joins TRBV29-1 to TRBJ2-7; no clear D gene. Germline V gene sequence: CDR1 SQVTM, CDR2 ANQGSEA. The CDR3 has 11 amino acids. V lost 4 bases to trimming and J lost 1 base, with 5 bases between them.

The chain couples TRBV5-6 to TRBJ2-1, with TRBD2 identical over 7 bases. In germline, CDR1 is SGHDT, CDR2 YYEEEE. J gave up 8 bases and V 4 bases, and 15 bases lay outside the gene matches. CDR3 size: 16 residues. The chain's CDR3 is CASSLQLLAVRDEQFF. DNA of the CDR3: TGTGCCAGCAGCCTCCAACTTCTAGCGGTGAGGGATGAGCAGTTCTTC.

This clone was found once. J is TRBJ2-1 and V is TRBV5-1; possible D gene TRBD2, 7 bases. The germline CDR1 and CDR2 sequences are SGHRS and YFSETQ. This CDR3 has 17 residues. Trimming stripped 0 bases from V and 8 bases from J, with 21 bases between. The CDR3 DNA reads as TGCGCCAGCAGCTTGGGGGGGGGCGCACCCCCAATCGATGAGCAGTTCTTC. Translation: CASSLGGGAPPIDEQFF.

This clone was seen just once. The rearrangement links TRBV5-1 to TRBJ2-5; 7 bases agree with TRBD2. The closer fit of TRBJ2-7 to the DNA end suggests the J call may be wrong. Germline V CDR1 and CDR2: SGHRS, YFSETQ. The CDR3 spans 13 residues. The CDR3 sequence: CASSSSGDYEQYF. The CDR3 coding sequence is TGCGCCAGCAGCTCTAGCGGAGACTACGAGCAGTACTTC.

The V and J genes are TRBV7-2 and TRBJ1-2; D may be TRBD1 (5 bases). V was cut by 8 bases and J by 2 bases, with 6 bases left in between. From germline, CDR1 is SGHTA and CDR2 FQGNSA. CDR3 length: 11 amino acids. The CDR3 bases are TGTGCCAGCGCAGGGAACTATGGCTACACCTTC. Protein: CASAGNYGYTF.

The genes are TRBV4-3 and TRBJ1-3; 9 bases are a match to TRBD1. Germline V CDR1 and CDR2: LGHNA, YSLEER. This CDR3 region has 15 residues. Trimming cost V 3 bases and J 9 bases; bases outside gene matches: 9. Here the CDR3 DNA reads TGCGCCAGCAGCCATCGACCGGGACAGGGCCTCACCATATATTTT. Translated, it gives CASSHRPGQGLTIYF.